Below, 15 T cell receptor beta chains from the same sample are listed, as sequenced in a study of cytomegalovirus exposure and HLA in healthy donors. The PCR ran on 60 Vbeta and 13 Jbeta primers. Clones were read by immunoSEQ multiplex PCR, and TCRdb kept only the in-frame ones, dropping some. The repertoire holds about 140,000 clones, with about four fifths as singletons. The specimen was PBMCs. These receptors came from a man aged 40-49 years in good health and CMV-seropositive.

V gene TRBV4-1 combines with J gene TRBJ2-2, with 13 bases lining up with TRBD2. V shed 1 base, J shed 1 base, and the junction held 3 bases outside the gene matches. This CDR3 contains 18 residues. In germline, CDR1 is MGHRA, CDR2 YSYEKL. The CDR3 protein is CASSQGTSGSMNTGELFF. Written as DNA, the CDR3 is TGCGCCAGCAGCCAAGGGACTAGCGGGAGTATGAACACCGGGGAGCTGTTTTTT.

In its sample, this clone was seen a few times. The chain carries TRBV5-1 and TRBJ1-1; possible D gene TRBD1, 6 bases. V shed 3 bases and J shed 1 base, with 10 bases lying between them. From germline, CDR1 is SGHRS and CDR2 YFSETQ. CDR3 length equals 14 residues. The CDR3 loop is CASSSTRGNTEAFF. The CDR3 DNA reads as TGCGCCAGCAGCTCAACCAGGGGGAACACTGAAGCTTTCTTT.

J is TRBJ1-2 and V is TRBV19; 7 nucleotides line up with TRBD1. The germline V gene has CDR1 LNHDA and CDR2 SQIVND (reference sequence). With V trimmed by 6 bases and J by 4 bases, 5 bases remained unmatched. The CDR3 loop spans 13 amino acids. The CDR3 loop is CASSPRDSYGYTF. DNA of the CDR3: TGTGCCAGTAGCCCTAGGGACAGCTATGGCTACACCTTC.

DNA for the CDR3: TGTGCCAGCAGCGTTTCTGACAGGGTCCTGTTTACTAACTATGGCTACACCTTC. Translation gives CASSVSDRVLFTNYGYTF. The chain recombines TRBV9 with TRBJ1-2; 7 positions match TRBD1. The CDR3 sequence is 18 residues long. Germline trimming cut 2 bases from V and 0 bases from J; bases unmatched to any gene: 13. Germline V gene lookup returns CDR1 SGDLS and CDR2 YYNGEE.

CDR3 in amino acids: CASSGDSFYGYTF. The CDR3 coding sequence is TGTGCCAGCAGCGGGGACAGCTTCTATGGCTACACCTTC. V is TRBV9 and J is TRBJ1-2; 7 positions agree with TRBD1. This CDR3 comprises 13 residues. Germline loops: CDR1 SGDLS, CDR2 YYNGEE. The J segment lost 4 bases and the V segment lost 3 bases, leaving 3 bases of the junction unmatched.

The genes are TRBV27 and TRBJ2-5; unclear D gene. The CDR3 length is 14 residues. Germline values: CDR1 MNHEY, CDR2 SMNVEV (reference sequence). Trimming removed 5 bases at V and 2 bases at J, with 12 bases between. The CDR3 bases are TGTGCCAGCAGTCCTCAGACTCTACAAGAGACCCAGTACTTC. Protein sequence: CASSPQTLQETQYF.

This clone was observed a handful of times. This chain joins TRBV5-1 and TRBJ1-2, with a weak D call TRBD1 (6 bases). Germline CDR1 and CDR2: SGHRS and YFSETQ. V was cut by 0 bases and J by 7 bases, with 16 bases left in between. This CDR3 contains 15 residues. CDR3 sequence (DNA): TGCGCCAGCAGCTTGGGACAGGCCTTTGGGAGTGGCTACACCTTC. Its translation: CASSLGQAFGSGYTF. Full variable domain (outside the CDR3, taken from reference TRBV5-1 and TRBJ1-2): KAGVTQTPRYLIKTRGQQVTLSCSPISGHRSVSWYQQTPGQGLQFLFEYFSETQRNKGNFPGRFSGRQFSNSRSEMNVSTLELGDSALYLCASSLGQAFGSGYTFGSGTRLTVV.

This clone was seen a single time. The chain uses TRBV29-1 and TRBJ1-1; tentatively, D is TRBD1 (5 bases). CDR1 and CDR2 (germline): SQVTM, ANQGSEA. This CDR3 contains 13 residues. The V end lost 7 bases, the J end lost 7 bases, and 19 bases lay between the germline ends. Here the CDR3 reads CSARRGQLNEAFF. CDR3 sequence (DNA): TGCAGCGCTCGAAGGGGCCAGCTCAATGAAGCTTTCTTT.

The chain employs TRBV19 and TRBJ2-2, with TRBD2 matching 10 bases. V lost 3 bases, J lost 8 bases, and 6 bases stayed unmatched. CDR1 is LNHDA, CDR2 SQIVND, per germline (reference sequence). The CDR3 contains 15 residues. CDR3 bases: TGTGCCAGTAGTATGAGGCTAGCGGGGGTTGGGGAGCTGTTTTTT. It translates to CASSMRLAGVGELFF.

The genes are TRBV5-6 and TRBJ2-7; TRBD1 might be the D (5 bases). Germline loops: CDR1 SGHDT, CDR2 YYEEEE. Deletions cut 1 base from V and 4 bases from J, with 12 bases between. The CDR3 contains 14 residues. The CDR3: CASSLLGVQYEQYF. CDR3 sequence (DNA): TGTGCCAGCAGCTTGTTAGGGGTTCAGTACGAGCAGTACTTC.

This clone was seen a handful of times. The chain recombines TRBV4-1 with TRBJ2-7; 9 positions agree with TRBD1. Germline lookup yields CDR1 MGHRA and CDR2 YSYEKL. Trimming took 0 bases from V and 11 from J; bases not matched to a gene: 8. The CDR3 totals 14 residues. The CDR3: CASSQDSQGAKKYF. DNA of the CDR3: TGCGCCAGCAGCCAAGACTCACAGGGGGCTAAAAAGTACTTC.

The chain employs TRBV5-6 and TRBJ1-5, with D tentatively TRBD1 (6 bases). The CDR3 has 12 amino acids. V shed 2 bases and J shed 7 bases, with 7 bases lying between them. Looked up from germline, CDR1 is SGHDT and CDR2 is YYEEEE. The CDR3 nucleotides are TGTGCCAGCAGCTTAACAGGGCAGCCCCAGCATTTT. It specifies CASSLTGQPQHF.

This rearrangement joins TRBV18 to TRBJ1-1; D is possibly TRBD1 (6 bases). CDR1 is KGHSH and CDR2 is LQKENI in the germline V gene. Trimming took off 0 bases at V and 3 bases at J, with 14 bases between the two ends. The CDR3 is 16 amino acids. The CDR3 loop reads CASSPPGTLSYTEAFF. CDR3 bases: TGTGCCAGCTCACCACCCGGGACACTCTCATACACTGAAGCTTTCTTT.

The chain combines TRBV4-1 with TRBJ2-1; D perhaps matches TRBD2 (5 bases). CDR3 size: 15 residues. Germline V gene sequence: CDR1 MGHRA, CDR2 YSYEKL. V lost 0 bases to trimming and J lost 4 bases, with 10 bases between them. The CDR3 sequence is CASSQDRETYNEQFF. The CDR3 nucleotides are TGCGCCAGCAGCCAAGACCGGGAAACTTACAATGAGCAGTTCTTC.

The rearrangement links TRBV4-3 to TRBJ2-1; perhaps TRBD2 as D (7 bases). The V gene lost 0 bases and the J gene lost 4 bases, with 22 bases spanning the gap. The germline V gene encodes CDR1 LGHNA and CDR2 YSLEER. The CDR3 has 19 residues. CDR3 sequence (DNA): TGCGCCAGCAGCCAAGATGCCCGGGGAGGGGCGGGGGCTTACAATGAGCAGTTCTTC. Translation gives CASSQDARGGAGAYNEQFF.